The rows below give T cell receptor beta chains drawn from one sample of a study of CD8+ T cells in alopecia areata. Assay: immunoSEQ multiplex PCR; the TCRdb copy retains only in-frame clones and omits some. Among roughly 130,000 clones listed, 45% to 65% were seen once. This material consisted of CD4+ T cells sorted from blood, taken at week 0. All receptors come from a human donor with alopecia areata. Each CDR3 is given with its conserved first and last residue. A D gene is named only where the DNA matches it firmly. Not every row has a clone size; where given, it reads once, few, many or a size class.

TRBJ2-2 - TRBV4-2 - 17 TGTGCCAGCAGCCAAGAATTCCCGGTTGGGAGAGCCGGGGAGCTGTTTTTT CASSQEFPVGRAGELFF
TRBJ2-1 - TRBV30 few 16 TGTGCCTGGAGTGTACCATTTGGGGCGCGATACAATGAGCAGTTCTTC CAWSVPFGARYNEQFF
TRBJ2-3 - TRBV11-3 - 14 TGTGCCAGCAGCCCCACGGCGGGGTCCGATACGCAGTATTTT CASSPTAGSDTQYF
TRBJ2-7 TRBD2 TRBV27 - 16 TGTGCCAGCAGTCGATTTAGCGGGAGGGGTTACCACGAGCAGTACTTC CASSRFSGRGYHEQYF
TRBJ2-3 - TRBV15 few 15 TGTGCCACCAGCAGAGAGTCTCAACGGGCAGATACGCAGTATTTT CATSRESQRADTQYF
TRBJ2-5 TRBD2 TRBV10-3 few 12 TGTGCCATAGGACTAGCGAAAGAGACCCAGTACTTC CAIGLAKETQYF
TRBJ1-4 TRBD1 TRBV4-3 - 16 TGCGCCAGCAGCCAATACACAGGGGGAAGAGGTGAAAAACTGTTTTTT CASSQYTGGRGEKLFF
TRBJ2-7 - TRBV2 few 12 TGTGCCGGGGGGACAGCTTTCTACGAGCAGTACTTC CAGGTAFYEQYF
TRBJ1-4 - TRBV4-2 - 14 TGTGCCAGCAGCCGACAGGCTGCTAATGAAAAACTGTTTTTT CASSRQAANEKLFF
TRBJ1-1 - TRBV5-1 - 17 TGCGCCAGCAGCTTACAAACAGGGACCGGTCGCCTCGCTGAAGCTTTCTTT CASSLQTGTGRLAEAFF
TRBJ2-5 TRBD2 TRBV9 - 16 TGTGCCAGCAGCCCCCTAGCGGGGGGGCGGGTTGAGACCCAGTACTTC CASSPLAGGRVETQYF
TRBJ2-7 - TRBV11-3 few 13 TGTGCCAGCAGCCCGGTAGGGGCCGGCGAGCAGTACTTC CASSPVGAGEQYF
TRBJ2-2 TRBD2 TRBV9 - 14 TGTGCCAGCAGCTCTAGCGGGAACACCGGGGAGCTGTTTTTT CASSSSGNTGELFF
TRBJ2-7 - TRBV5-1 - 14 TGCGCCAGCAGCGTTACAGGGAGCTCCTACGAGCAGTACTTC CASSVTGSSYEQYF
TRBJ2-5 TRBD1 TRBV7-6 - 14 TGTGCCAGCAGCAGACAGGGTCCCGAAGAGACCCAGTACTTC CASSRQGPEETQYF
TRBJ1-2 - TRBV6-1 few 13 TGTGCCAGCAGTCGCGACTGGAACTATGGCTACACCTTC CASSRDWNYGYTF
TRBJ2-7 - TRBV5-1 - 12 TGCGCCAGCAGCTTGGAATGGGGGGAGAAGTACTTC CASSLEWGEKYF
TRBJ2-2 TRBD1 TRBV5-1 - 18 TGCGCCAGCAGCTTGAAGGGACAGGGGGCGTTAAACACCGGGGAGCTGTTTTTT CASSLKGQGALNTGELFF
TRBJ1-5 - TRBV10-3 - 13 TGTGCCACCAGACCCGAAGGCAATCAGCCCCAGCATTTT CATRPEGNQPQHF
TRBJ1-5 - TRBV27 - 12 TGTGCCAGCAGCACAGGGATTCAGCCCCAGCATTTT CASSTGIQPQHF
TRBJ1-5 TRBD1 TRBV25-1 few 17 TGTGCCAGCAGTGGGCCCGGGACAGGGATTAGCAATCAGCCCCAGCATTTT CASSGPGTGISNQPQHF
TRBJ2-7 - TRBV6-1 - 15 TGTGCCAGCAACAACTTGGGTGTAGAGGAGGACGAGCAGTACTTC CASNNLGVEEDEQYF
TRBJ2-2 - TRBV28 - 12 TGTGCCAGCAGCCCGGACAGCGGGGAGCTGTTTTTT CASSPDSGELFF
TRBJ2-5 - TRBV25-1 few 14 TGTGCCAGCAGAGACGGACAGATCCAAGAGACCCAGTACTTC CASRDGQIQETQYF
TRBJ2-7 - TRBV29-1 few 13 TGCAGCGCAGGACAGGTCGGAGGGAACGAGCAGTACTTC CSAGQVGGNEQYF
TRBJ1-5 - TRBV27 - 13 TGTGCCAGTGGTGACAGATTCGGGCAGCCCCAGCATTTT CASGDRFGQPQHF
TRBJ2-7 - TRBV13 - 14 TGTGCCAGCAGCTACCGGGACGTCCCCTACGAGCAGTACTTC CASSYRDVPYEQYF
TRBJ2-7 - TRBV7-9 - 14 TGTGCCAGCACTTACAGCGGAGGGGGTTACGAGCAGTACTTC CASTYSGGGYEQYF
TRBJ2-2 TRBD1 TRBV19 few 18 TGTGCCAGTAGTCCCGGATTCGTAAGGACAGGGGACCCCGGGGAGCTGTTTTTT CASSPGFVRTGDPGELFF
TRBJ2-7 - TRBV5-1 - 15 TGCGCCAGCAGTTTTGGGAGGGGGCGATCCTACGAGCAGTACTTC CASSFGRGRSYEQYF
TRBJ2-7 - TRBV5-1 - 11 TGCGCCAGCAGCAGGGACTTCCTGTGGTACTTC CASSRDFLWYF
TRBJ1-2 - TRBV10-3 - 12 TGTGCCATCAGTGATCGGCTGTATGGCTACACCTTC CAISDRLYGYTF
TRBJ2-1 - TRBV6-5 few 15 TGTGCCAGCAGTTTCTTCGGGACCGTGGGCAATGAGCAGTTCTTC CASSFFGTVGNEQFF
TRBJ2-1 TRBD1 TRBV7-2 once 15 TGTGCCAGCAGCTCCCGCGGGACAGGGGGCAATGAGCAGTTCTTC CASSSRGTGGNEQFF
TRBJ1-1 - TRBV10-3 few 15 TGTGCCATCAGTCAACCCGGGACGGTGAACACTGAAGCTTTCTTT CAISQPGTVNTEAFF
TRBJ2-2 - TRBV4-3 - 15 TGCGCCAGCAGCCAAGTTTCCGGGGAGGCCGGGGAGCTGTTTTTT CASSQVSGEAGELFF
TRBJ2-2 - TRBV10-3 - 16 TGTGCCATCAGTGAGCACGAGGATCCGAACACCGGGGAGCTGTTTTTT CAISEHEDPNTGELFF
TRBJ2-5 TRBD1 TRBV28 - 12 TGTGCCAGCGGACAGGGCCAAGAGACCCAGTACTTC CASGQGQETQYF
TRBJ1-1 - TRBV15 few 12 TGTGCCACCAGCAGAAGGGCAGGTGAAGCTTTCTTT CATSRRAGEAFF
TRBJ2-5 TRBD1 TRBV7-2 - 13 TGTGCCAGCAGCTCCGACAGGGAAGAGACCCAGTACTTC CASSSDREETQYF
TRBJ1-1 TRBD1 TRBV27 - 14 TGTGCCAGCAGTAAAGGGACAGGGGGCTCGGAAGCTTTCTTT CASSKGTGGSEAFF
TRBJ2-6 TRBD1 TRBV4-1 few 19 TGCGCCAGCAGCCAAGTGCGGACAGGGGGCAGATCTGGGGCCAACGTCCTGACTTTC CASSQVRTGGRSGANVLTF
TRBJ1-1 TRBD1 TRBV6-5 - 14 TGTGCCAGCAGACCAACAGGGGGGAACACTGAAGCTTTCTTT CASRPTGGNTEAFF
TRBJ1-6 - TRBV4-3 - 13 TGCGCCAGCAGCCAAGATAGAAGGCTACCCCTCCACTTT CASSQDRRLPLHF
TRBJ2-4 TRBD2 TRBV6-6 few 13 TGTGCCAGCAGTCGTCTAGCGGAGAACTTTCAGTACTTC CASSRLAENFQYF
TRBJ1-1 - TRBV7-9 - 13 TGTGCCAGCAGCTTAGCCGGGACGGAGGAAGCTTTCTTT CASSLAGTEEAFF
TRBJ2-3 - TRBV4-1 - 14 TGCGCCAGCAGCGCACTAGCTCGCACAGATACGCAGTATTTT CASSALARTDTQYF